This record looks at one T cell receptor (beta chain) sequence and its context. The data stem from a study of blood T cells in healthy people across ages. CDR1 is MDHEN and CDR2 is SYDVKM in the germline V gene. The V gene lost 5 bases and the J gene lost 3 bases, with 11 bases spanning the gap. The CDR3 is 15 amino acids. Using a J-beta primer mix together with a sample-barcoded 5' primer, a second PCR was run for about 6 to 11 cycles. MiXCR was run by TCRdb on the 5' RACE reads, yielding one entry per CDR3 protein. Of 1.5 million to 2 million distinct CDR3 sequences in the sample, around half were seen once.

This rearrangement joins TRBV28 to TRBJ2-6; possibly TRBD2 for D (5 bases). This TCR was sampled from a woman aged 40 to 55 in good health. The sequenced material came from blood. CDR3 in amino acids: CASSRLGDGANVLTF. As DNA, the CDR3 is TGTGCCAGCAGTCGGCTCGGGGATGGGGCCAACGTCCTGACTTTC.